These 28 T cell receptor beta chains share one sample of origin, sequenced in a study of radiotherapy plus CTLA-4 blockade in lung cancer. Only in-frame clones appear in the TCRdb table, and some are missing; sequencing was by immunoSEQ multiplex PCR. The data show 90,000 or so clones, under 90% seen once. The source material was peripheral blood, sampled from a patient treated with radiotherapy plus ipilimumab. These TCRs come from a human donor with non-small cell lung cancer who had stable disease on radiotherapy plus ipilimumab.

The V and J genes are TRBV15 and TRBJ1-2; perhaps TRBD1 as D (5 bases). Germline CDR1 is LNHNV and CDR2 is YYDKDF (reference sequence). V was shortened by 0 bases and J by 5 bases, with 16 bases between the two germline ends. The CDR3 has 16 residues. In DNA form, the CDR3 reads TGTGCCACCAGCAGAGAAAGAGGGGCAGGCCCTTATGGCTACACCTTC. Translation gives CATSRERGAGPYGYTF.

The chain couples TRBV19 to TRBJ1-2; D remains unclear. This CDR3 contains 13 residues. The V gene's germline CDR1 is LNHDA and CDR2 SQIVND (reference sequence). V was pared by 10 bases and J by 5 bases, with 17 bases between. The CDR3 sequence: CATSSISGYGYTF. CDR3 DNA: TGTGCCACCAGTAGTATATCTGGTTATGGCTACACCTTC.

This chain connects TRBV28 to TRBJ2-3, with TRBD2 matching 8 bases. The CDR3 totals 15 residues. Losses at the gene ends were 5 bases for V and 0 bases for J; bases not matched to a gene: 4. CDR1 and CDR2 from the germline V gene are MDHEN and SYDVKM. This CDR3 is CASSRAGASTDTQYF. The CDR3 bases are TGTGCCAGCAGTCGAGCGGGGGCCAGCACAGATACGCAGTATTTT.

The gene calls are TRBV10-2 and TRBJ2-5, with 7 bases identical to TRBD2. J was trimmed by 3 bases and V by 6 bases; bases with no gene match: 1. The CDR3 is made up of 12 amino acids. Germline values: CDR1 WSHSY, CDR2 SAAADI. The CDR3 bases are TGCGCCAGCAGCAGCGGGGAAGAGACCCAGTACTTC. Translated: CASSSGEETQYF.

This sequence joins TRBV28 and TRBJ1-1; a weak D match, TRBD1 (6 bases). V lost 11 bases and J lost 1, with 17 bases in between. This CDR3 has 14 amino acids. The V gene's germline CDR1 is MDHEN and CDR2 SYDVKM. The CDR3 reads CASSPGTPNTEAFF. The CDR3 nucleotides read TGTGCCTCCTCCCCCGGGACACCGAACACTGAAGCTTTCTTT.

The chain links TRBV9 to TRBJ1-3; TRBD1 is a possible D gene (5 bases). The V gene lost 3 bases and the J gene lost 0 bases, with 10 bases spanning the gap. The CDR3 is 15 amino acids. Germline CDR1 and CDR2: SGDLS and YYNGEE. CDR3 residues: CASSAGTPSGNTIYF. In DNA form, the CDR3 reads TGTGCCAGCAGCGCTGGGACCCCCTCTGGAAACACCATATATTTT.

Note on this clone: One end of the junction does not line up with germline, which may come from a read error. The chain combines TRBV5-1 with TRBJ1-6, with TRBD1 identical over 8 bases. CDR3 size: 16 residues. The germline gives CDR1 SGHRS, CDR2 YFSETQ. In DNA form, the CDR3 reads TGCACCAGCAGCTTGGATGGCAGGGGGCTTAGTTCACCCCTCCACTTT. Protein product: CTSSLDGRGLSSPLHF. Drawing the rest from reference TRBV5-1 and TRBJ1-6, the complete variable domain is KAGVTQTPRYLIKTRGQQVTLSCSPISGHRSVSWYQQTPGQGLQFLFEYFSETQRNKGNFPGRFSGRQFSNSRSEMNVSTLELGDSALYLCTSSLDGRGLSSPLHFGNGTRLTVT.

V usage is TRBV19 and J usage is TRBJ1-4, with 10 bases aligning to TRBD1. Trimming cost V 7 bases and J 5 bases; bases outside gene matches: 7. The CDR3 length is 15 residues. CDR1 and CDR2 from the germline V gene are LNHDA and SQIVND (reference sequence). CDR3 protein: CASIAPGQGNEKLFF. The DNA for the CDR3 is TGTGCCAGTATCGCGCCGGGACAGGGGAATGAAAAACTGTTTTTT.

The chain is built from TRBV4-1 and TRBJ2-1; TRBD2 agrees at 7 bases. With V trimmed by 3 bases and J by 4 bases, 12 bases remained unmatched. From germline, CDR1 is MGHRA and CDR2 YSYEKL. The CDR3 runs to 17 residues. CDR3 protein: CASSQPPVTSAYNEQFF. The CDR3 DNA reads TGCGCCAGCAGCCAGCCCCCAGTCACTAGCGCTTACAATGAGCAGTTCTTC.

This chain uses TRBV5-4 with TRBJ1-2; no reliable D call. This CDR3 has 15 amino acids. Trimming took off 0 bases at V and 3 bases at J, with 12 bases between the two ends. From germline, CDR1 is SGHNT and CDR2 YYREEE (reference sequence). CDR3 region: CASSLAGRLYYGYTF. The CDR3 region has the DNA TGTGCCAGCAGCTTGGCAGGACGGTTGTACTATGGCTACACCTTC. Using reference TRBV5-4 and TRBJ1-2 for the parts outside the CDR3, the full variable domain is ETGVTQSPTHLIKTRGQQVTLRCSSQSGHNTVSWYQQALGQGPQFIFQYYREEENGRGNFPPRFSGLQFPNYSSELNVNALELDDSALYLCASSLAGRLYYGYTFGSGTRLTVV.

The rearrangement links TRBV27 to TRBJ2-1; 7 positions agree with TRBD2. CDR1 is MNHEY, CDR2 SMNVEV, per germline (reference sequence). The CDR3 is 18 amino acids. J lost 2 bases, V lost 0 bases, and 10 bases had no gene match. CDR3 protein: CASSLSGRDYRTYNEQFF. In DNA, the CDR3 is TGTGCCAGCAGTTTATCGGGGCGGGACTACAGAACCTACAATGAGCAGTTCTTC.

The chain combines TRBV7-9 with TRBJ1-1; TRBD1 might be the D (5 bases). Trimming left V 4 bases short and J 6 bases short, with 15 bases between. Germline V gene lookup returns CDR1 SEHNR and CDR2 FQNEAQ (reference sequence). This CDR3 is built from 14 residues. In nucleotides, the CDR3 is TGTGCCAGCAGCTCGGACGGGGAAGGGGCTGAAGCTTTCTTT. Translation: CASSSDGEGAEAFF.

The CDR3 DNA reads TGCGCCAGCAGAACCCCACTAGCGGGCCGCTCCTACGAGCAGTACTTC. Its translation is CASRTPLAGRSYEQYF. The chain couples TRBV10-2 to TRBJ2-7; 9 positions match TRBD2. The V gene's germline CDR1 is WSHSY and CDR2 SAAADI. The CDR3 runs to 16 residues. The V segment lost 6 bases and the J segment 0 bases; nucleotides outside the gene matches: 9.

This chain uses TRBV5-4 with TRBJ1-6; the D gene is possibly TRBD1 (5 bases). CDR1 is SGHNT, CDR2 YYREEE, per germline (reference sequence). The V gene lost 4 bases and the J gene lost 6 bases, with 14 bases spanning the gap. The CDR3 length is 15 residues. The CDR3 reads CASSPPGRTNSPLHF. Written as DNA, the CDR3 is TGTGCCAGCAGCCCGCCGGGACGGACTAATTCACCCCTCCACTTT.

This clone was counted only a few times. The genes are TRBV6-5 and TRBJ2-7, with D perhaps TRBD1 (6 bases). This CDR3 contains 14 residues. Trimming stripped 3 bases from V and 7 bases from J, with 16 bases between. Germline CDR1 reads MNHEY; CDR2 reads SVGAGI. CDR3: CASSYDWQGGEQYF. The CDR3, as DNA: TGTGCCAGCAGTTATGACTGGCAAGGGGGTGAGCAGTACTTC.

The chain joins TRBV2 to TRBJ1-3, with D possibly being TRBD1 (6 bases). V shed 3 bases and J shed 0 bases, with 9 bases lying between them. This CDR3 region has 15 residues. Per the germline V gene, CDR1 is SNHLY and CDR2 is FYNNEI. The CDR3 reads CASSDGGPSGNTIYF. CDR3 nucleotide sequence: TGTGCCAGCAGTGATGGGGGGCCCTCTGGAAACACCATATATTTT.

The chain uses TRBV10-3 and TRBJ2-2, with 8 bases fitting TRBD1. CDR3 length: 16 amino acids. With 9 bases clipped from V and 5 bases from J, the junction kept 14 bases outside the gene matches. CDR1 and CDR2 from the germline V gene are ENHRY and SYGVKD. CDR3 nucleotides: TGTGCCATGGCCCCAGGACAGGGAAGTTATACCGGGGAGCTGTTTTTT. Protein sequence: CAMAPGQGSYTGELFF.

The rearrangement links TRBV27 to TRBJ2-7, with a tentative D call TRBD1 (5 bases). This CDR3 has 16 residues. Germline assignment: CDR1 MNHEY and CDR2 SMNVEV (reference sequence). Trimming cost V 5 bases and J 0 bases, with 17 bases left between them. DNA for the CDR3: TGTGCCAGCAGTAAGACGTCGACAGTTGTCTCCTACGAGCAGTACTTC. Protein product: CASSKTSTVVSYEQYF.

The V call is TRBV7-3, the J call TRBJ2-2; D not certain. CDR3 length equals 16 residues. Germline CDR1 is SGHTA and CDR2 is FQGTGA. V lost 3 bases and J 4 bases, leaving 15 bases between the germline ends. In nucleotides, the CDR3 is TGTGCCAGCAGCTTGTTAGGCGGCGTCATCACCGGGGAGCTGTTTTTT. Its translation: CASSLLGGVITGELFF.

The chain is built from TRBV19 and TRBJ1-5; 7 bases are a match to TRBD1. The CDR3 loop spans 16 amino acids. Germline-derived CDR1 and CDR2 are LNHDA and SQIVND (reference sequence). With 5 bases clipped from V and 4 bases from J, the junction kept 11 bases outside the gene matches. Written as DNA, the CDR3 is TGTGCCAGTAGTGAACTCAGGGGGATAAGGAATCAGCCCCAGCATTTT. Amino acids: CASSELRGIRNQPQHF. Filled out from reference TRBV19 and TRBJ1-5, the complete variable domain reads DGGITQSPKYLFRKEGQNVTLSCEQNLNHDAMYWYRQDPGQGLRLIYYSQIVNDFQKGDIAEGYSVSREKKESFPLTVTSAQKNPTAFYLCASSELRGIRNQPQHFGDGTRLSIL.

This chain uses TRBV18 with TRBJ1-5, with 9 positions matching TRBD1. Losses at the gene ends were 5 bases for V and 5 bases for J; bases not matched to a gene: 7. Germline V lookup: CDR1 KGHSH, CDR2 LQKENI. The CDR3 has 15 amino acids. The CDR3 reads CASSTGQGSYQPQHF. The CDR3 bases are TGTGCCAGCTCAACAGGACAGGGGAGCTATCAGCCCCAGCATTTT.

The chain uses TRBV7-3 and TRBJ1-3, with 8 bases lining up with TRBD1. Germline V gene data show CDR1 as SGHTA and CDR2 as FQGTGA. With 5 bases clipped from V and 0 bases from J, the junction kept 0 bases outside the gene matches. The CDR3 extends over 14 amino acids. CDR3 region: CASSTGGSGNTIYF. CDR3 sequence (DNA): TGTGCCAGCAGCACAGGGGGCTCTGGAAACACCATATATTTT.

This clone was picked up a small number of times. The chain links TRBV5-1 to TRBJ2-2, with D possibly matching TRBD1 (6 bases). CDR3 length equals 16 residues. V dropped 0 bases and J dropped 4 bases, with 13 bases sitting between them. CDR1 SGHRS and CDR2 YFSETQ come from the germline V gene. DNA for the CDR3: TGCGCCAGCAGCTTGGGCCGGACAGCTCCCACCGGGGAGCTGTTTTTT. Amino acid sequence: CASSLGRTAPTGELFF. Complete variable domain (other parts from reference TRBV5-1 and TRBJ2-2): KAGVTQTPRYLIKTRGQQVTLSCSPISGHRSVSWYQQTPGQGLQFLFEYFSETQRNKGNFPGRFSGRQFSNSRSEMNVSTLELGDSALYLCASSLGRTAPTGELFFGEGSRLTVL.

This rearrangement joins TRBV7-9 to TRBJ2-3, with D uncertain. This CDR3 spans 13 amino acids. Germline lookup yields CDR1 SEHNR and CDR2 FQNEAQ (reference sequence). Trimming stripped 5 bases from V and 4 bases from J, with 10 bases between. The CDR3 nucleotides are TGTGCCAGCAGCAAAGAGGTGGCAGATACGCAGTATTTT. Protein product: CASSKEVADTQYF.

The V and J genes are TRBV18 and TRBJ2-7, with 15 bases matching TRBD2. The length of the CDR3 is 16 residues. The germline gives CDR1 KGHSH, CDR2 LQKENI. J gave up 4 bases and V 5 bases, and 6 bases lay outside the gene matches. In DNA form, the CDR3 reads TGTGCCAGCTCAGAAGGACTAGCGGGAGGGGCATACGAGCAGTACTTC. Translating gives CASSEGLAGGAYEQYF.

Regarding this clone: The junction departs from the called germline gene at one end, perhaps through a read error. The chain combines TRBV6-5 with TRBJ1-1; D is perhaps TRBD1 (5 bases). CDR1 is MNHEY, CDR2 SVGAGI, per germline. The CDR3 length is 8 residues. The DNA for the CDR3 is TGTGCCATTCCGGGGGTAGGCTTT. Protein product: CAIPGVGF.

The J gene is TRBJ2-7, the V gene TRBV7-8; 7 bases align to TRBD1. Germline V gives CDR1 SGHVS, CDR2 FQNEAQ. The CDR3 is 13 amino acids. With 5 bases clipped from V and 6 bases from J, the junction kept 7 bases outside the gene matches. The CDR3 sequence: CASSKDRAREQYF. Written as DNA, the CDR3 is TGTGCCAGCAGCAAAGACAGGGCGCGCGAGCAGTACTTC.

This clone came up once. The chain recombines TRBV19 with TRBJ2-1; no clear D. The germline V gene encodes CDR1 LNHDA and CDR2 SQIVND (reference sequence). This CDR3 spans 15 amino acids. Trimming left V 6 bases short and J 6 bases short, with 18 bases between. The CDR3 protein is CASSAGLGIGNEQFF. Written as DNA, the CDR3 is TGTGCCAGTAGCGCCGGTTTGGGTATTGGCAATGAGCAGTTCTTC.